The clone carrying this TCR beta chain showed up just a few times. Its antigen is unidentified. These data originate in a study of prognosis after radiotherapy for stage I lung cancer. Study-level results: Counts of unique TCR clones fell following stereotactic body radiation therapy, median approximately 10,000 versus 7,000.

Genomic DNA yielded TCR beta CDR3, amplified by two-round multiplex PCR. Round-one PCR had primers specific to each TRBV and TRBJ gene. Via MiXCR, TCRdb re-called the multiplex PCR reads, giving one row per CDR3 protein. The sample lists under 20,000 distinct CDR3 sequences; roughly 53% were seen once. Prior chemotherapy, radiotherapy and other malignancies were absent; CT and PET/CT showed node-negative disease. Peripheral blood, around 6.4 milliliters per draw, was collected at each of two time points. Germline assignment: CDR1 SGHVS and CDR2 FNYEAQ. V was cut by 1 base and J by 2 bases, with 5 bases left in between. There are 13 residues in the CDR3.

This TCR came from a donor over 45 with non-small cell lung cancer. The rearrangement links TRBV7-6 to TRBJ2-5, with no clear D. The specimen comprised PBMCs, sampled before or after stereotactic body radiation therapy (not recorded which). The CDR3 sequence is CASSLDPQETQYF. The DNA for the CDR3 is TGTGCCAGCAGCTTAGATCCACAAGAGACCCAGTACTTC.